The present entry profiles one TCR beta chain with its context. Its target is unknown. The data belong to a study of cytomegalovirus exposure and HLA in healthy donors. Study-wide results and limits: An analysis done earlier found most TCR beta V segments productive about 87% or about 30% of the time. The authors listed 180 or so TCR beta chains as cytomegalovirus-associated.

This CDR3 spans 15 amino acids. The J segment lost 2 bases and the V segment lost 2 bases, leaving 2 bases of the junction unmatched. Germline V gene data show CDR1 as MNHEY and CDR2 as SVGAGI. The PCR used 60 Vbeta and 13 Jbeta primers. In the original workflow: An analysis performed later counted 73 million or so unique TCR beta chains (roughly 11 million of them shared). The repertoire was sequenced with immunoSEQ multiplex PCR; TCRdb's copy has only in-frame clones and lacks some. V and J calls and clone size are given by that table; D and trimming were obtained from the DNA. The sample holds about 130,000 clones; less than 85% are singletons and the top ten take 8.9%.

Sequencing used PBMCs. This chain uses TRBV6-5 with TRBJ2-1; 8 positions agree with TRBD2. The TCR was taken from a young man in good health and CMV-seropositive. This CDR3 reads CASSYDGGAYNEQFF. CDR3 in DNA: TGTGCCAGCAGTTACGACGGGGGGGCCTACAATGAGCAGTTCTTC.